These 15 T cell receptor beta chains originate from one sample sequenced in a study of graft-versus-host responses after intestinal transplantation. This table comes from immunoSEQ multiplex PCR, and its TCRdb copy is limited to in-frame clones, with some not included. The top ten hold 0.65% to 0.95% of the sample, which has about 85,000 clones, roughly 80% seen once. These TCRs are of unknown antigen specificity. The sequenced sample was unstimulated CD4+ T cells sorted from spleen or lymph node cells, obtained before intestinal transplant. These TCRs come from a human donor who received an intestinal transplant.

This chain connects TRBV6-1 to TRBJ2-1; 7 bases are a match to TRBD1. Germline V CDR1 and CDR2: MNHNS, SASEGT. This CDR3 region has 14 residues. J was trimmed by 3 bases and V by 2 bases; bases with no gene match: 1. This CDR3 reads CASSESGGYNEQFF. In DNA, the CDR3 is TGTGCCAGCAGTGAATCAGGGGGCTACAATGAGCAGTTCTTC.

This clone has a single count. The CDR3 is CASSEEMQETQYF. CDR3 nucleotides: TGTGCCAGCAGTGAGGAGATGCAAGAGACCCAGTACTTC. The chain uses TRBV2 and TRBJ2-5; D is unclear. The V end was cut by 3 bases, the J end by 2 bases, with 7 bases between. The germline gives CDR1 SNHLY, CDR2 FYNNEI. CDR3 size: 13 residues.

This rearrangement joins TRBV7-9 to TRBJ2-7; 7 bases are shared with TRBD2. This CDR3 region has 15 residues. V dropped 0 bases and J dropped 0; count of bases not matched to a gene: 2. Germline V gives CDR1 SEHNR, CDR2 FQNEAQ (reference sequence). The CDR3 reads CASSLAGGSSYEQYF. CDR3 nucleotide sequence: TGTGCCAGCAGCTTAGCGGGGGGGAGCTCCTACGAGCAGTACTTC.

The genes are TRBV29-1 and TRBJ1-5; 10 bases align to TRBD1. Germline CDR1 and CDR2: SQVTM and ANQGSEA. This CDR3 has 13 amino acids. Trimming took 7 bases from V and 5 from J; bases not matched to a gene: 5. CDR3: CSAGTGAHQPQHF. The CDR3 region has the DNA TGCAGCGCCGGGACAGGGGCGCATCAGCCCCAGCATTTT.

CDR3 in DNA: TGTGCCAGTAGCCCACACGGAGCCTCCTATGGCTACACCTTC. Its protein is CASSPHGASYGYTF. The V gene is TRBV19, the J gene TRBJ1-2; D remains unclear. Germline loops: CDR1 LNHDA, CDR2 SQIVND (reference sequence). The CDR3 consists of 14 residues. The V gene lost 6 bases and the J gene lost 4 bases, with 15 bases spanning the gap.

This rearrangement joins TRBV5-1 to TRBJ2-3, with 8 bases matching TRBD2. This CDR3 contains 14 residues. Unmatched junction bases numbered 4, after V lost 4 bases and J lost 3 bases. The V gene's germline CDR1 is SGHRS and CDR2 YFSETQ. Here the CDR3 DNA reads TGCGCCAGCAGCGAGGCTAGCGGGACAGATACGCAGTATTTT. This codes for CASSEASGTDTQYF.

V usage is TRBV23-1 and J usage is TRBJ2-7; D call uncertain. TRBV23-1 is designated an ORF whose function remains uncertain. This CDR3 is 8 amino acids long. The V gene lost 4 bases and the J gene lost 12 bases, with 4 bases spanning the gap. CDR3 nucleotide sequence: TGCGCCAGCAGTCTGAGGTACTTC. It translates to CASSLRYF.

The chain uses TRBV5-1 and TRBJ1-1, with D unclear. Trimming left V 4 bases short and J 1 base short, with 8 bases between. The CDR3 spans 13 residues. Germline loops: CDR1 SGHRS, CDR2 YFSETQ. The CDR3 here is CASSQNQNTEAFF. The CDR3 DNA reads TGCGCCAGCAGCCAAAATCAGAACACTGAAGCTTTCTTT.

CDR3 DNA sequence: TGCGCCAGCAGCCAAGAAGGGCAGGGTGATGAAAAACTGTTTTTT. This translates into CASSQEGQGDEKLFF. This rearrangement joins TRBV4-1 to TRBJ1-4; D possibly corresponds to TRBD1 (5 bases). Trimming took 0 bases from V and 6 from J, leaving 11 bases between them. Germline CDR1 reads MGHRA; CDR2 reads YSYEKL. This CDR3 region has 15 residues.

CDR3: CASSDASGGAETQYF. As DNA, the CDR3 is TGTGCCAGCAGTGACGCTTCAGGGGGCGCGGAGACCCAGTACTTC. V is TRBV2 and J is TRBJ2-5; 8 bases are shared with TRBD1. The CDR3 extends over 15 amino acids. Germline lookup yields CDR1 SNHLY and CDR2 FYNNEI. V was pared by 3 bases and J by 5 bases, with 8 bases of the junction left unmatched.

The chain recombines TRBV12-5 with TRBJ1-1; 8 bases match TRBD1. This CDR3 is built from 13 residues. V trimming: 5 bases; J trimming: 10 bases; junction bases outside the gene matches: 9. Germline V gene lookup returns CDR1 LGHNT and CDR2 FRNRAP. This CDR3 is CASGVTGGRGAFF. In DNA form, the CDR3 reads TGTGCTAGTGGTGTAACAGGGGGAAGGGGAGCTTTCTTT.

The chain joins TRBV28 to TRBJ1-2; D unresolved. Trimming pared 10 bases from V and 0 bases from J, leaving 18 bases between. Germline values: CDR1 MDHEN, CDR2 SYDVKM. CDR3 length: 15 amino acids. In DNA form, the CDR3 reads TGTGCCACCTTTGTAACAGCACAGACTAACTATGGCTACACCTTC. Protein sequence: CATFVTAQTNYGYTF.

The V and J genes are TRBV4-1 and TRBJ2-7, with a tentative D call TRBD1 (6 bases). CDR3 length: 17 amino acids. V was clipped by 0 bases and J by 10 bases, with 25 bases between them. The V gene's germline CDR1 is MGHRA and CDR2 YSYEKL. The CDR3 spells CASSQEQATGPPGSQYF. The CDR3 DNA sequence: TGCGCCAGCAGCCAAGAGCAGGCTACAGGGCCCCCTGGTAGTCAGTACTTC.

This CDR3 is CAIGQGNYEQYF. CDR3 coding DNA: TGTGCCATCGGACAGGGGAATTACGAGCAGTACTTC. The V call is TRBV10-3, the J call TRBJ2-5, with 9 bases that match TRBD1. The J call is doubtful: the DNA matches TRBJ2-7 better. The CDR3 sequence is 12 residues long. Germline V lookup: CDR1 ENHRY, CDR2 SYGVKD.

The chain is built from TRBV18 and TRBJ2-5; D unresolved. V was clipped by 6 bases and J by 0 bases, with 17 bases between them. This CDR3 has 16 amino acids. CDR1 is KGHSH, CDR2 LQKENI, per germline. Here the CDR3 DNA reads TGTGCCAGCTCGCTGACCGTGACTCCGTACCAAGAGACCCAGTACTTC. It specifies CASSLTVTPYQETQYF.